This TCR beta chain was observed in a study of T cells in Graves' hyperthyroidism and ophthalmopathy. This clonotype was recorded a few times. Its specificity is not known. Enrolled ophthalmopathy patients presented with a Clinical Activity Score of at least 3, a NOSPECS grade of at least 4, and disease duration under 3 months. The study based diagnoses on clinical symptoms, serum thyroxine and TRAb, thyroid ultrasound and orbital computed tomography. Study-wide results and caveats: In blood, most of the thyroid clonotypes expanded above 0.001 were also present. Through a model of 13 V-J features, ophthalmopathy was separated from stable hyperthyroidism.

From germline, CDR1 is LNHDA and CDR2 SQIVND (reference sequence). The CDR3 loop spans 15 amino acids. V lost 4 bases and J lost 4; bases outside the gene matches: 4. Amplification of TCR beta CDR3 regions used RNA as the template. First-round RT-PCR of the TCR CDR3 relied on the HTBI primer set. TCRdb reprocessed the multiplex PCR reads via MiXCR and lists one record per CDR3 protein. This table holds 350,000 to 450,000 distinct CDR3 sequences, roughly 13% found once. The sequencing sample was made of blood. The chain is built from TRBV19 and TRBJ2-1; 10 bases map to TRBD2. The sequence derives from a man in his fifties with Graves' ophthalmopathy. The CDR3 here is CASSTPSGSYNEQFF. The CDR3 nucleotides read TGTGCCAGTAGTACCCCTAGCGGGAGTTACAATGAGCAGTTCTTC.